This T cell receptor beta chain was documented in a study of control samples from healthy donors and cancer patients. This CDR3 spans 14 amino acids. Trimming cost V 5 bases and J 2 bases, with 11 bases left between them. The V gene's germline CDR1 is MDHEN and CDR2 SYDVKM. Method: immunoSEQ multiplex PCR; TCRdb's copy keeps in-frame clones and lacks some. The repertoire includes 390,000 or so clones, about 93% of them detected once, and 5.5% to 8% sits in the top ten. The receptor comes from a middle-aged man with head and neck cancer. Sequenced sample: PBMCs. The chain uses TRBV28 and TRBJ2-3; a weak D match, TRBD2 (5 bases). The CDR3 DNA reads TGTGCCAGCAGTATTGGACTTGTCACAGATACGCAGTATTTT. It encodes CASSIGLVTDTQYF.